The rows below give T cell receptor beta chains drawn from one sample of a study of regulatory T cells in long-lasting Graves disease. TCRdb reanalysed the multiplex PCR reads using MiXCR and keeps one entry per CDR3 protein. The sample yields hundreds of thousands of distinct CDR3 sequences, about 15% seen once. This same sample was also part of a study on T cells in Graves' hyperthyroidism and ophthalmopathy.

The starting material was peripheral blood mononuclear cells (PBMCs), obtained at new diagnosis, from a patient treated with antithyroid drugs. These receptors were obtained from a woman in her thirties with Graves disease. Both conserved end residues are part of each CDR3. D genes are given only for firm matches. Clone size is shown for a subset of rows, as once, few, many or a class of expanded clone.

CDR3 DNA	CDR3 protein	V gene	J gene	clone size	D gene
TGTGCCAGCAGCTCGAATGGAAACAGGGGGTACAATGAGCAGTTCTTC	CASSSNGNRGYNEQFF	TRBV5-8	TRBJ2-1	many	TRBD1
TGTGCCAGCAGTTTGACTAGCGGGAGGACAACGAACACCGGGGAGCTGTTTTTT	CASSLTSGRTTNTGELFF	TRBV12-3/TRBV12-4	TRBJ2-2	many	TRBD2
TGTGCCTGGAGTGTTGTAGGGAATGAGCAGTTCTTC	CAWSVVGNEQFF	TRBV30	TRBJ2-1	many	NA
TGTGCCAGCAGCTCCTCAGGGGCTAATGAGCAGTTCTTC	CASSSSGANEQFF	TRBV7-9	TRBJ2-1	few	NA
TGTGCCAGTAGTAAGGGACCGAGGGGGACCCAGTACTTC	CASSKGPRGTQYF	TRBV19	TRBJ2-5	NA	NA
TGCAGCGTTCGTCAAACTAGATCAGATACGCAGTATTTT	CSVRQTRSDTQYF	TRBV29-1	TRBJ2-3	few	NA
TGTGCCAGCAGCCTCGGTGTTAAAGGAACCATATATTTT	CASSLGVKGTIYF	TRBV3-1	TRBJ1-3	many	NA
TGTGCCAGCAGTTACTCGGCCTCACCGAACAATGAGCAGTTCTTC	CASSYSASPNNEQFF	TRBV6-2/TRBV6-3	TRBJ2-1	many	NA
TGTGCCAGCACCCCCGAGCAGTTCTTC	CASTPEQFF	TRBV2	TRBJ2-1	few	NA
TGCAGTGCCCCCATCCGGGCCGACAACTACGAGCAGTACTTC	CSAPIRADNYEQYF	TRBV20-1	TRBJ2-7	many	NA
TGTGCCACCAGCAGGACTCAGGTGGGACCCTACAATGAGCAGTTCTTC	CATSRTQVGPYNEQFF	TRBV15	TRBJ2-1	few	NA
TGTGCCAGCAGTAGGGATAACTTAGGGAATCAGCCCCAGCATTTT	CASSRDNLGNQPQHF	TRBV6-1	TRBJ1-5	many	NA
TGTGCCAGCAGCCAAAGGGGTGGTGAGCAGTTCTTC	CASSQRGGEQFF	TRBV14	TRBJ2-1	many	NA
TGTGCCAGTAGTATAGATATCGGGACAGGGGAAGCTTTCTTT	CASSIDIGTGEAFF	TRBV19	TRBJ1-1	NA	TRBD1
TGTGCCAGTAGTACTGGACTAGCTTCCTACAATGAGCAGTTCTTC	CASSTGLASYNEQFF	TRBV19	TRBJ2-1	NA	TRBD2
TGTGCCAGCAGCCCCCTTGCTAGCGGAGGATACAATGAGCAGTTCTTC	CASSPLASGGYNEQFF	TRBV11-2	TRBJ2-1	many	TRBD2
TGCGCCAGCAGTACCCTAGCGGGAGGTACCGGGGAGCTGTTTTTT	CASSTLAGGTGELFF	TRBV10-1	TRBJ2-2	few	TRBD2
TGTGCCAGCAGCCAAGGGACAGGAACCCGGGATCAGCCCCAGCATTTT	CASSQGTGTRDQPQHF	TRBV4-2	TRBJ1-5	many	TRBD1
TGCGCCAGCAGCCAAGACCCGGGACTAGCGGGACCCAATGAGCAGTTCTTC	CASSQDPGLAGPNEQFF	TRBV4-3	TRBJ2-1	NA	TRBD2
TGCAGTGCTAGAGATCAAGGCAGGGTAGGCTACACCTTC	CSARDQGRVGYTF	TRBV20-1	TRBJ1-2	few	NA
TGTGCCAGCAGTTTCGGATCCACCGGGGCGCGAGGCTACGAGCAGTACTTC	CASSFGSTGARGYEQYF	TRBV28	TRBJ2-7	NA	NA
TGTGCCAGCAGCTTTCTCAGCGGGGCTTCCTACGAGCAGTACTTC	CASSFLSGASYEQYF	TRBV7-2	TRBJ2-7	many	TRBD2
TGTGCCAGCAGCTGGGGGGGAAGTCGAGTCGGGGAGCTGTTTTTT	CASSWGGSRVGELFF	TRBV5-4	TRBJ2-2	few	TRBD2
TGCGCCAGCAGCCAACGTAGCGGGAGAGGGCACGAGCAGTACTTC	CASSQRSGRGHEQYF	TRBV4-3	TRBJ2-7	NA	TRBD2
TGTGCCAGCAGCGTAGACCCCGGATACGAGCAGTACTTC	CASSVDPGYEQYF	TRBV9	TRBJ2-7	NA	NA
TGTGCCAGCACACGGAGCGGGAGGCGCACCTACGAGCAGTACTTC	CASTRSGRRTYEQYF	TRBV16	TRBJ2-7	NA	TRBD2
TGTGCCAGCAGTCCCGGGACAGCACAAGAGACCCAGTACTTC	CASSPGTAQETQYF	TRBV28	TRBJ2-5	many	TRBD1
TGTGCCAGCAGCGCAGGACTAGCGGAGTACAATGAGCAGTTCTTC	CASSAGLAEYNEQFF	TRBV7-2	TRBJ2-1	many	TRBD2
TGCGCCAGCAGCTTAGGATTCAATCTAACGGGAATAGATACGCAGTATTTT	CASSLGFNLTGIDTQYF	TRBV5-1	TRBJ2-3	many	NA
TGTGCCAGCAGCCTCTCCGGGACAGGGGGGAGCTACACCTTC	CASSLSGTGGSYTF	TRBV6-2/TRBV6-3	TRBJ1-2	many	TRBD1
TGTGCCAGCTCACCACCGCTGGGATCCACTGAAGCTTTCTTT	CASSPPLGSTEAFF	TRBV18	TRBJ1-1	many	NA
TGCGCCAGCAGAGTCGGGGGGGGAAGGGGGATTGGTGAGCAGTTCTTC	CASRVGGGRGIGEQFF	TRBV5-1	TRBJ2-1	NA	TRBD2
TGTGCCATTCAGAGCGGGAGACGAACAGATACGCAGTATTTT	CAIQSGRRTDTQYF	TRBV10-3	TRBJ2-3	NA	TRBD2
TGTGCCAGCAGCTTGAGGACAGGGGGGGACGAGCAGTACTTC	CASSLRTGGDEQYF	TRBV7-8	TRBJ2-7	few	TRBD1
TGTGCCAGCTCACCAAACGGAGGGGTAGATGGCTACACCTTC	CASSPNGGVDGYTF	TRBV18	TRBJ1-2	many	NA
TGTGCCAGCAGCCCGTCGACAGGGAGCCACGAGCAGTACTTC	CASSPSTGSHEQYF	TRBV3-1	TRBJ2-7	few	TRBD1
TGCAGCGCACTGAGTAGCGGGATCTCCTACGAGCAGTACTTC	CSALSSGISYEQYF	TRBV29-1	TRBJ2-7	many	TRBD2
TGTGCCAGCAGCTTCGGAGGGGGGGTGCTACTCACAGATACGCAGTATTTT	CASSFGGGVLLTDTQYF	TRBV11-1	TRBJ2-3	many	NA
TGTGCCAGCAGCTTCCCCCCGACTAGCGGGCGGCCCAATTCGGAGCAGTTCTTC	CASSFPPTSGRPNSEQFF	TRBV5-6	TRBJ2-1	NA	TRBD2
TGCGCCAGCAGCCAAGATCTAATTTTAGAGACAGGGGTCGGCTACACCTTC	CASSQDLILETGVGYTF	TRBV4-3	TRBJ1-2	few	TRBD1
TGTGCCAGCAGCAAAAATGGACAGGGCTACGAGCAGTACTTC	CASSKNGQGYEQYF	TRBV7-2	TRBJ2-7	NA	TRBD1
TGTGCCAGCAGCTTCCGGGGGGGCGGGGGTCATGAGCAGTTCTTC	CASSFRGGGGHEQFF	TRBV5-8	TRBJ2-1	NA	TRBD2
TGTGCCAGCAGTTACTCGACAGGGAGCAATCAGCCCCAGCATTTT	CASSYSTGSNQPQHF	TRBV6-2/TRBV6-3	TRBJ1-5	NA	TRBD1
TGTGCCAGCAGTCGACAGGGGCCCCATGGCTACACCTTC	CASSRQGPHGYTF	TRBV28	TRBJ1-2	few	TRBD1
TGTGCCAGTAGTATTAAGTCGCGACGGCTCCTCCAAGAGACCCAGTACTTC	CASSIKSRRLLQETQYF	TRBV19	TRBJ2-5	NA	NA
TGCAGTGCTAGAAGGTTAGACCAAGAGACCCAGTACTTC	CSARRLDQETQYF	TRBV20-1	TRBJ2-5	few	NA
TGCGCCAGCAGCTTGGGGAGTGTGACTAGCGGATCCTTCACCGGGGAGCTGTTTTTT	CASSLGSVTSGSFTGELFF	TRBV5-1	TRBJ2-2	many	TRBD2
TGTGCCAGCAGCTTGGCCGGGCTAAATGGCTACACCTTC	CASSLAGLNGYTF	TRBV7-8	TRBJ1-2	many	NA
TGTGCCAGCAGTATCTCCTCGACCCAGACCCAGTACTTC	CASSISSTQTQYF	TRBV28	TRBJ2-5	many	NA
TGTGCCAGCAGCTTGGACGGCGGGGAGCTGTTTTTT	CASSLDGGELFF	TRBV7-2	TRBJ2-2	many	NA
TGTGCCAGCAGTTTATGGACAGGGGGCGCGGGAGAGCAGTACTTC	CASSLWTGGAGEQYF	TRBV28	TRBJ2-7	many	TRBD1
TGTGCCAGCAGCGTTGAGGGAAATAGCAATCAGCCCCAGCATTTT	CASSVEGNSNQPQHF	TRBV9	TRBJ1-5	many	NA
TGTGCCAGCACCCCCAGGGGGGCAGGGGGCAACGAGCAGTACTTC	CASTPRGAGGNEQYF	TRBV28	TRBJ2-7	many	TRBD1
TGTGCCAGCAGCTTAGACAGGGAAACTGAAGCTTTCTTT	CASSLDRETEAFF	TRBV11-2	TRBJ1-1	many	NA
TGTGCCAGCAGTCGAATTGAATACACAGATACGCAGTATTTT	CASSRIEYTDTQYF	TRBV6-1	TRBJ2-3	NA	NA
TGTGCCACCAGTATACAGGGGACCTACGAGCAGTACTTC	CATSIQGTYEQYF	TRBV24-1	TRBJ2-7	many	TRBD1
TGTGCCACCAGCAGAGATCGGCAGGGCCATGAGCAGTTCTTC	CATSRDRQGHEQFF	TRBV15	TRBJ2-1	many	NA